These 15 T cell receptor beta chains originate from one sample sequenced in a study of T-cell reconstitution after alpha-beta-depleted transplantation in children (dated by TCRdb to 2015 to 2016). Library preparation employed PCR. Instrument used: Illumina HiSeq 2500. TCR libraries were prepared with molecular barcoding, using unique molecular identifiers to normalize TCRbeta repertoire quantification. The public reads were reprocessed in TCRdb via fastp at Q25 and MiXCR, keeping in-frame beta chains. Each record represents a unique CDR3 protein, reported with the most common genes and DNA among its rows. This sample holds hundreds of thousands of distinct CDR3 sequences; 16% were observed only once. Clones ranked in the top ten supply roughly 5% of the sample. This sample's treatment or condition label indicates: allogeneic hematopoietic cell transplantation with graft depleted of TCRalphabeta T cells and CD19 B cells.

The sequencing here drew on PBMCs, mostly from graft donor cells, taken 360 days after TCRalphabeta/CD19-depleted stem cell transplant. The origin of the receptors is a male patient aged 10 to 17 who had a stem cell transplant for acute lymphoblastic leukemia, so the T cells may come from the graft donor.

This clonotype appeared a few times. This rearrangement joins TRBV18 to TRBJ2-1; possible D gene TRBD2, 5 bases. CDR1 KGHSH and CDR2 LQKENI come from the germline V gene. V lost 0 bases to trimming and J lost 2 bases, with 8 bases between them. The CDR3 has 15 amino acids. CDR3 loop: CASSPPGVAYNEQFF. DNA of the CDR3: TGTGCCAGCTCACCACCGGGAGTCGCCTACAATGAGCAGTTCTTC. Together with reference TRBV18 and TRBJ2-1, the CDR3 gives the full variable domain: NAGVMQNPRHLVRRRGQEARLRCSPMKGHSHVYWYRQLPEEGLKFMVYLQKENIIDESGMPKERFSAEFPKEGPSILRIQQVVRGDSAAYFCASSPPGVAYNEQFFGPGTRLTVL.

The CDR3 loop is CASSLGQVRRQPQHF. CDR3 nucleotide sequence: TGTGCCAGCAGTTTAGGACAGGTACGGCGTCAGCCCCAGCATTTT. This chain uses TRBV12-3 or TRBV12-4 with TRBJ1-5; TRBD1 is a possible D gene (6 bases). Trimming removed 1 base from V and 6 bases from J, with 13 bases in between. CDR3 length equals 15 residues.

The chain's CDR3 is CASSSLGGLDEAFF. CDR3 nucleotides: TGTGCCAGCAGCTCCCTTGGGGGGTTGGATGAAGCTTTCTTT. The chain carries TRBV7-9 and TRBJ1-1, with TRBD1 as a possible D gene (5 bases). V shed 4 bases and J shed 7 bases, with 16 bases lying between them. Germline V gene lookup returns CDR1 SEHNR and CDR2 FQNEAQ (reference sequence). The CDR3 loop spans 14 amino acids.

The sample holds a few counts of this clonotype. The CDR3 nucleotides read TGTGCCAGCAGCCCCGTCCGGGACAGGGAAGGCACTGAAGCTTTCTTT. This gives the protein CASSPVRDREGTEAFF. The chain carries TRBV11-2 and TRBJ1-1, with 9 bases aligning to TRBD1. V was pared by 5 bases and J by 4 bases, with 11 bases of the junction left unmatched. The CDR3 has 16 residues. Per the germline V gene, CDR1 is SGHAT and CDR2 is FQNNGV.

In its sample, this clonotype was seen many times. V gene TRBV4-1 combines with J gene TRBJ2-7, with 7 positions matching TRBD1. Losses at the gene ends were 4 bases for V and 3 bases for J; bases not matched to a gene: 6. Germline CDR1 reads MGHRA; CDR2 reads YSYEKL. The CDR3 runs to 14 residues. DNA for the CDR3: TGCGCCAGCAGCCCTAGGACAGGCATCTACGAGCAGTACTTC. It yields the protein CASSPRTGIYEQYF.

J is TRBJ2-3 and V is TRBV11-1, with 8 positions matching TRBD2. Germline V gene data show CDR1 as SGHAT and CDR2 as FQDESV (reference sequence). This CDR3 region has 19 residues. After removal of 1 base from V and 8 bases from J, the junction contained 20 bases not matched to a gene. DNA of the CDR3: TGTGCCAGCAGCTTAGTCTGGAAGGCCGCGGGAGGTCCCACGGGTACGCAGTATTTT. Protein product: CASSLVWKAAGGPTGTQYF.

This clonotype was counted a few times. The chain recombines TRBV12-3 or TRBV12-4 with TRBJ2-1; a weak D match, TRBD1 (6 bases). The CDR3 totals 16 residues. V shed 5 bases and J shed 0 bases, with 14 bases lying between them. CDR3 in amino acids: CASSPRQAPSYNEQFF. Written as DNA, the CDR3 is TGTGCCAGCAGTCCCCGACAGGCTCCCTCCTACAATGAGCAGTTCTTC.

The chain employs TRBV20-1 and TRBJ2-4; unclear D gene. The V end lost 2 bases, the J end lost 0 bases, and 2 bases lay between the germline ends. The germline CDR1 and CDR2 sequences are DFQATT and SNEGSKA (reference sequence). The CDR3 is 12 residues long. The CDR3 spells CSARIAKNIQYF. The CDR3 bases are TGCAGTGCTAGAATAGCCAAAAACATTCAGTACTTC.

This clonotype came up many times. The chain has TRBV12-3 or TRBV12-4 and TRBJ2-7, with 7 bases fitting TRBD1. Trimming at V came to 6 bases and at J to 3 bases, leaving 8 bases not matched to a gene. CDR3 length: 14 residues. CDR3 in amino acids: CASRRQGHFYEQYF. Written as DNA, the CDR3 is TGTGCCAGCAGACGACAGGGCCACTTCTACGAGCAGTACTTC.

This clonotype was detected only a few times. V usage is TRBV11-2 and J usage is TRBJ2-7; 11 positions match TRBD2. V lost 5 bases, J lost 2 bases, and 17 bases stayed unmatched. Germline values: CDR1 SGHAT, CDR2 FQNNGV. The length of the CDR3 is 19 residues. CDR3 bases: TGTGCCAGCAGCACCTTGGGAATAGCGGGAGGGCCGAGGGCCTACGAGCAGTACTTC. This encodes CASSTLGIAGGPRAYEQYF.

V is TRBV20-1 and J is TRBJ1-2; 10 bases fit TRBD1. There are 14 residues in the CDR3. The trim removed 6 bases at V and 8 bases at J, leaving 12 bases unmatched. CDR1 is DFQATT and CDR2 is SNEGSKA in the germline V gene (reference sequence). The CDR3 bases are TGCAGTGCCACCCGACAGGGGGCGGATTTCGGCTACACCTTC. This gives the protein CSATRQGADFGYTF.

This chain links TRBV12-3 or TRBV12-4 with TRBJ2-7; tentatively, D is TRBD2 (6 bases). Trimming took off 0 bases at V and 0 bases at J, with 9 bases between the two ends. The CDR3 totals 15 residues. The CDR3 DNA sequence: TGTGCCAGCAGTTTAGCGGCTAGCGACTCCTACGAGCAGTACTTC. Translation gives CASSLAASDSYEQYF.

This clonotype showed up just a few times. V is TRBV4-2 and J is TRBJ2-3; 7 positions match TRBD2. The CDR3 is 16 residues long. Germline V CDR1 and CDR2: LGHNA, YNFKEQ. V shed 1 base and J 3 bases; nucleotides not matched to a gene: 7. The DNA of the CDR3 is TGTGCCAGCAGCCAAGTGGCTAGCGGATGGACAGATACGCAGTATTTT. Its translation is CASSQVASGWTDTQYF.

This chain uses TRBV24-1 with TRBJ1-1, with D perhaps matching TRBD1 (5 bases). The CDR3 contains 15 residues. Germline V gene data show CDR1 as KGHDR and CDR2 as SFDVKD. Trimming removed 2 bases at V and 7 bases at J, with 16 bases between. As DNA, the CDR3 is TGTGCCACCAGTGATTCCTGGACACCGCAGGGTGAAGCTTTCTTT. Protein sequence: CATSDSWTPQGEAFF.

This clonotype was recorded a few times. The CDR3 is CASSRTDRGGGTDTQYF. For the CDR3, the DNA is TGTGCCAGCAGCCGAACGGACAGGGGTGGGGGCACAGATACGCAGTATTTT. The chain employs TRBV4-2 and TRBJ2-3; 9 nucleotides align to TRBD1. V was clipped by 4 bases and J by 1 base; unmatched bases: 9. Germline values: CDR1 LGHNA, CDR2 YNFKEQ. CDR3 length equals 17 residues.